The rows below give T cell receptor beta chains drawn from one sample of a study of early T cells in non-severe SARS-CoV-2 infection. Each CDR3 protein is one row after TCRdb ran MiXCR on the 5' RACE reads. The sample shows 65,000 to 75,000 distinct CDR3 sequences, 3.5% to 6% of them seen only once. Sequenced material: whole blood, taken at baseline. These receptors came from an adult who was a healthcare worker with PCR-confirmed SARS-CoV-2 infection or an uninfected control (not recorded which). The donor label of this sample is uncertain. Both conserved end residues are part of each CDR3. A D gene is named only where the DNA matches it firmly. Expanded clones get a size class; other rows say once, few or many, or leave the size out.

NA	TRBV6-5	TRBJ2-1	many	TGTGCCAGCACCCGGGGGCGCTTCAATGAGCAGTTCTTC	CASTRGRFNEQFF
TRBD1	TRBV20-1	TRBJ1-6	many	TGCAGCGCGAACAGGGACAGCAATAATTCACCCCTCCACTTT	CSANRDSNNSPLHF
NA	TRBV12-3/TRBV12-4	TRBJ1-1	few	TGTGCCAGCAGTTTTTCCTCCATGGATTTCTTT	CASSFSSMDFF
TRBD1	TRBV3-1	TRBJ1-1	few	TGTGCCAGCAGCCAACCGCCCCGACAGGGGCTGAACACTGAAGCTTTCTTT	CASSQPPRQGLNTEAFF
NA	TRBV10-3	TRBJ1-1	many	TGTGCCATCAGTAACACAGGTGAAGCTTTCTTT	CAISNTGEAFF
TRBD2	TRBV12-5	TRBJ2-1	few	TGTGCTAGTGGTCGGATGGGACTAGCGGGTTACAATGAGCAGTTCTTC	CASGRMGLAGYNEQFF
NA	TRBV6-2/TRBV6-3	TRBJ2-1	many	TGTGCCAGCAGTCGAAACAATGAGCAGTTCTTC	CASSRNNEQFF
NA	TRBV6-6	TRBJ2-7	few	TGTGCCAGCAGTCCGGGGGGCCCCTACGAGCAGTACTTC	CASSPGGPYEQYF
TRBD2	TRBV13	TRBJ2-3	NA	TGTGCCAGCAGCACTCCCGTAGCGGGGGGGCCCACAGATACGCAGTATTTT	CASSTPVAGGPTDTQYF
TRBD1	TRBV2	TRBJ1-4	NA	TGTGCCAGCAAGCAAGGGGGCCTGGGTAATGAAAAACTGTTTTTT	CASKQGGLGNEKLFF
NA	TRBV12-3/TRBV12-4	TRBJ2-2	few	TGTGCCAGCAGTAATAGCGGGAACACCGGGGAGCTGTTTTTT	CASSNSGNTGELFF
TRBD1	TRBV29-1	TRBJ1-2	many	TGCAGCACCCCGACAGGGGGCAGGGGCTACACCTTC	CSTPTGGRGYTF
NA	TRBV30	TRBJ1-1	NA	TGTGCCTGGAGTGATCCTTACCTCCCTCACCAGTCATTCTTT	CAWSDPYLPHQSFF
NA	TRBV7-9	TRBJ1-1	many	TGTGCCAGCAGCTTAGAGCAGGGGATGGTCTTGGGAACTGAAGCTTTCTTT	CASSLEQGMVLGTEAFF
NA	TRBV20-1	TRBJ1-1	few	TGCAGTGCTGGGTGGACTGAAGCTTTCTTT	CSAGWTEAFF
TRBD2	TRBV6-4	TRBJ2-3	NA	TGTGCCAGCAGTGAAGTGGCTAGCGGGGGCTCTAGCACAGATACGCAGTATTTT	CASSEVASGGSSTDTQYF
TRBD1	TRBV4-2	TRBJ2-6	NA	TGTGCCAGCAGCCACCCCGGGACAGGGGGGTCTGGGGCCAACGTCCTGACTTTC	CASSHPGTGGSGANVLTF
NA	TRBV5-6	TRBJ2-2	few	TGTGCCAGCAGCTTGGCGAGGAACACCGGGGAGCTGTTTTTT	CASSLARNTGELFF
NA	TRBV5-5	TRBJ1-3	many	TGTGCCAGCAGCTGGGACCTCTCTGGAAACACCATATATTTT	CASSWDLSGNTIYF
NA	TRBV12-3/TRBV12-4	TRBJ1-2	many	TGTGCCAGCAAGGCGGGAAGGAACTATGGCTACACCTTC	CASKAGRNYGYTF
TRBD1	TRBV10-1	TRBJ1-1	many	TGCGCCAGCAGTGCGTCAGGGGGCGGCACTGAAGCTTTCTTT	CASSASGGGTEAFF
NA	TRBV5-1	TRBJ2-1	many	TGCGCCAGCAGCTTGGCCGTGGTGAATGAGCAGTTCTTC	CASSLAVVNEQFF
TRBD2	TRBV11-1	TRBJ2-7	many	TGTGCCAGCAGCCCGGGGACTAGGTCACTAAACGAGCAGTACTTC	CASSPGTRSLNEQYF
TRBD1	TRBV12-3/TRBV12-4	TRBJ1-4	many	TGTGCCAGCAGGCAGAGACAGGGGGAGCGCGAAAAACTGTTTTTT	CASRQRQGEREKLFF
NA	TRBV5-1	TRBJ2-7	few	TGCGCCAGCAGCTTTTTTCGGAAGAGTAAGAACGAGCAGTACTTC	CASSFFRKSKNEQYF
TRBD2	TRBV6-2/TRBV6-3	TRBJ2-5	NA	TGTGCCAGCAGGCAACTAGCGGGGGGGCGAGAGACCCAGTACTTC	CASRQLAGGRETQYF
NA	TRBV20-1	TRBJ2-3	NA	TGCAGTGCTCCCAGGGATACGCAGTATTTT	CSAPRDTQYF
NA	TRBV6-2/TRBV6-3	TRBJ2-6	many	TGTGCCAGCAGGGGATCTGGGGCCAACGTCCTGACTTTC	CASRGSGANVLTF
NA	TRBV5-6	TRBJ2-7	many	TGTGCCAGCAGCTTGGGGGCCTACGAGCAGTACTTC	CASSLGAYEQYF
TRBD1	TRBV12-5	TRBJ2-1	few	TGTGCTAGTGGTCCCGACAGGGATCCTTACAATGAGCAGTTCTTC	CASGPDRDPYNEQFF
NA	TRBV11-2	TRBJ1-6	many	TGTGCCAGCAGCCTCAGTGTGGGTGTGAATTCACCCCTCCACTTT	CASSLSVGVNSPLHF
TRBD2	TRBV19	TRBJ2-7	NA	TGTGCCAGTAGAAGCCTAGCGGGGACAAACTACGAGCAGTACTTC	CASRSLAGTNYEQYF
NA	TRBV24-1	TRBJ1-1	many	TGTGCCACCCGAGGGGTGAACACTGAAGCTTTCTTT	CATRGVNTEAFF
NA	TRBV6-1	TRBJ2-7	NA	TGTGCCAGCAGTGAATCAGTCGAGCAGTACTTC	CASSESVEQYF
NA	TRBV15	TRBJ2-2	many	TGTGCCACCAGCAGAGTACGGGGTAGGAACACCGGGGAGCTGTTTTTT	CATSRVRGRNTGELFF
TRBD1	TRBV12-3/TRBV12-4	TRBJ1-2	many	TGTGCCAGCAGTTTGCGGGACAGCTTAAACTATGGCTACACCTTC	CASSLRDSLNYGYTF
NA	TRBV6-5	TRBJ1-1	many	TGTGCCAGCAGGCCAACCGGGACGGTGAACACTGAAGCTTTCTTT	CASRPTGTVNTEAFF
NA	TRBV7-8	TRBJ2-2	many	TGTGCCAGCAGGACGCAGCCTACCACCGGGGAGCTGTTTTTT	CASRTQPTTGELFF
NA	TRBV7-2	TRBJ1-2	many	TGTGCCAGCAGCTTCGACAGGTCCGTACCGACTGGCTACACCTTC	CASSFDRSVPTGYTF
NA	TRBV12-3/TRBV12-4	TRBJ2-1	few	TGTGCCAGCAGTTTAGGTTTACCCTCCTACAATGAGCAGTTCTTC	CASSLGLPSYNEQFF
NA	TRBV14	TRBJ1-5	NA	TGTGCCAGCAGTCACAGGGTTTGGCCCCAGCATTTT	CASSHRVWPQHF
NA	TRBV28	TRBJ2-7	NA	TGTGCCAGCAGTTTATCCCCCTGGGGGCAGGGGACCTCCTACGAGCAGTACTTC	CASSLSPWGQGTSYEQYF
NA	TRBV15	TRBJ1-1	many	TGTGCCACCAGGGACGGGAACACTGAAGCTTTCTTT	CATRDGNTEAFF
NA	TRBV7-3	TRBJ2-1	many	TGTGCCAGCAGCCCCGCCGGCTCCTACAATGAGCAGTTCTTC	CASSPAGSYNEQFF
NA	TRBV6-5	TRBJ2-3	few	TGTGCCAGCAGTTACTCGAGTCCCGACACAGATACGCAGTATTTT	CASSYSSPDTDTQYF
TRBD1	TRBV6-2/TRBV6-3	TRBJ2-1	few	TGTGCCAGCAGTTATCGACAGGGGTTATACAATGAACAGTTCTTC	CASSYRQGLYNEQFF
NA	TRBV24-1	TRBJ2-7	many	TGTGCCACCAGTAGGACTGGAACCTACGAGCAGTACTTC	CATSRTGTYEQYF
NA	TRBV4-1	TRBJ1-4	many	TGCGCCAGCAGCCAAGGTGCGGCGGGGGCTAATGAAAAACTGTTTTTT	CASSQGAAGANEKLFF
NA	TRBV7-2	TRBJ1-3	many	TGTGCCAGCAGCTTAGGGGCAAGCACTGGAAACACCATATATTTT	CASSLGASTGNTIYF
NA	TRBV15	TRBJ1-5	NA	TGTGCCACCAGCAGCCCCCCTGAGGGAGCCAATCAGCCCCAGCATTTT	CATSSPPEGANQPQHF
TRBD1	TRBV15	TRBJ2-7	few	TGTGCCACCAGCAGAGGCCACCCGGGACAGGGGGACCACGAGCAGTACTTC	CATSRGHPGQGDHEQYF
TRBD1	TRBV5-6	TRBJ1-1	many	TGTGCCAGCAGCTTGGTGTACAGGGGCGGTACTGAAGCTTTCTTT	CASSLVYRGGTEAFF
TRBD1	TRBV30	TRBJ2-7	many	TGTGCCTGGAGGCAGACAGGGGTCACCTACGAGCAGTACTTC	CAWRQTGVTYEQYF
TRBD1	TRBV4-3	TRBJ2-7	many	TGCGCCAGCAGCCACGATGACAGGGCCTACGAGCAGTACTTC	CASSHDDRAYEQYF
NA	TRBV6-5	TRBJ2-2	many	TGTGCCAGCAGTTTCCAGGGAGGGGAGCTGTTTTTT	CASSFQGGELFF
NA	TRBV15	TRBJ2-5	many	TGTGCCACCAGCAGAGATAGGGACGAGACCCAGTACTTC	CATSRDRDETQYF
NA	TRBV27	TRBJ2-7	many	TGTGCCAGCAGTTTATGGGGCACCGAGCAGTACTTC	CASSLWGTEQYF
NA	TRBV28	TRBJ2-7	NA	TGTGCCAGTAGTTCTCGGCAGGGAAGGCCCATCTCCTACGAGCAGTACTTC	CASSSRQGRPISYEQYF
NA	TRBV30	TRBJ2-5	NA	TGTGCCTGGAGTGTGGACCCTTTGGGGACCCAGTACTTC	CAWSVDPLGTQYF
TRBD2	TRBV10-3	TRBJ2-1	NA	TGTGCCATCAGCGGACTAGCGGGGGGCCGTATGCCCTCCTACAATGAGCAGTTCTTC	CAISGLAGGRMPSYNEQFF